These 4 T cell receptor beta chains were all obtained from the same sample, sequenced in a study of beta chain features in type 1 diabetes. Antigens for these TCRs are unknown. Findings and limits, study-wide: Shortening of TCRB CDR3s, moderate but significant, appeared in all four CD4+ subsets of Type 1 diabetes patients.

Every isolated RNA sample was fully reverse transcribed, so sequencing captured expressed TCRB transcripts. The repertoire was sequenced with immunoSEQ multiplex PCR; TCRdb's copy has only in-frame clones and lacks some. This sample has around 45,000 clones; just under 45% occur once, and the top ten carry more than 0.1%. The source material was stem cell memory CD4+ T cells from blood. The receptors were sampled from a young man with type 1 diabetes.

The chain carries TRBV20-1 and TRBJ1-2, with a possible D match to TRBD1 (5 bases). This CDR3 region has 11 residues. Trimming left V 7 bases short and J 4 bases short, with 10 bases between. The V gene's germline CDR1 is DFQATT and CDR2 SNEGSKA (reference sequence). The CDR3 bases are TGCAGTGAAAGGGGCCGCTATGGCTACACCTTC. It specifies CSERGRYGYTF.

The table lists this clone with a few counts. This chain connects TRBV10-3 to TRBJ2-7, with 9 bases aligning to TRBD1. Germline-derived CDR1 and CDR2 are ENHRY and SYGVKD. This CDR3 is 13 amino acids long. V shed 5 bases, J shed 5 bases, and the junction held 4 bases outside the gene matches. The CDR3 region is CAISTGQGNEQYF. The DNA for the CDR3 is TGTGCCATCAGTACGGGACAGGGAAACGAGCAGTACTTC.

This clone was seen more than once but under ten times. The gene calls are TRBV23-1 and TRBJ2-3, with 15 bases matching TRBD2. TRBV23-1 is known as an ORF, though its function is uncertain. This CDR3 has 18 amino acids. V was clipped by 7 bases and J by 4 bases; unmatched bases: 12. DNA of the CDR3: TGCGCCAGCACTAAACGTAGGGGACTAGCGGGAGGAGCAGATACGCAGTATTTT. This sequence encodes CASTKRRGLAGGADTQYF.

A few counts support this clone. This sequence joins TRBV6-6 and TRBJ2-7; 9 bases agree with TRBD2. The CDR3 consists of 14 residues. The germline CDR1 and CDR2 sequences are MNHNY and SVGAGI (reference sequence). V lost 7 bases to trimming and J lost 2 bases; unmatched junction nucleotides: 6. The CDR3 region has the DNA TGTGCCAGCACCAGCGGGAGGATCCCCTACGAGCAGTACTTC. It yields the protein CASTSGRIPYEQYF.